A single sample gave rise to the 27 T cell receptor beta chains below, sequenced in a study of blood T cell repertoires in COVID-19. The assay was immunoSEQ multiplex PCR, and TCRdb's table has in-frame clones only and misses some. The data show under 400,000 clones, with about 87% seen just once and more than 1.5% held by the top ten. The specimen was PBMCs or T cells enriched from blood (not recorded which). The receptors derive from a man aged 40-55 years in a cohort exposed to, infected with or recovered from COVID-19 (not recorded which).

The chain couples TRBV29-1 to TRBJ2-7, with D possibly TRBD1 on 5 matching bases. This CDR3 spans 12 amino acids. Trimming took off 4 bases at V and 4 bases at J, with 11 bases between the two ends. Germline V lookup: CDR1 SQVTM, CDR2 ANQGSEA. The CDR3 bases are TGCAGCGTTGCTCCCCAGGGATACGAGCAGTACTTC. This codes for CSVAPQGYEQYF.

This sequence joins TRBV12-3 or TRBV12-4 and TRBJ1-2, with a possible D match to TRBD1 (6 bases). V lost 7 bases to trimming and J lost 8 bases, with 11 bases between them. The CDR3 runs to 11 residues. The CDR3 region has the DNA TGTGCCAGCAAGAAGGGGGTAGGCTACACCTTC. Protein product: CASKKGVGYTF.

Only one count was recorded for this clone. V and J are TRBV18 and TRBJ1-5; no reliable D call. CDR3 length: 13 amino acids. Trimming took off 5 bases at V and 9 bases at J, with 14 bases between the two ends. The germline CDR1 and CDR2 sequences are KGHSH and LQKENI. This CDR3 is CASSDTSAGPQHF. DNA of the CDR3: TGTGCCAGCTCAGACACATCCGCGGGGCCCCAGCATTTT.

This chain links TRBV28 with TRBJ2-7; a weak D match, TRBD2 (5 bases). V lost 6 bases and J lost 0, with 12 bases in between. The CDR3 covers 14 residues. Germline V gene lookup returns CDR1 MDHEN and CDR2 SYDVKM. The CDR3 DNA sequence: TGTGCCAGCAGCGCTACGGGAACCTCCTACGAGCAGTACTTC. It translates to CASSATGTSYEQYF.

The chain links TRBV5-1 to TRBJ1-2; 8 bases are a match to TRBD1. Germline loops: CDR1 SGHRS, CDR2 YFSETQ. J gave up 4 bases and V 4 bases, and 9 bases lay outside the gene matches. The CDR3 is 15 amino acids. CDR3 nucleotides: TGCGCCAGCAGCGCACTTCAGGGGGCGGTCTATGGCTACACCTTC. Amino acid sequence: CASSALQGAVYGYTF.

This rearrangement joins TRBV20-1 to TRBJ2-5; 8 bases are shared with TRBD2. This CDR3 contains 16 residues. Germline lookup yields CDR1 DFQATT and CDR2 SNEGSKA (reference sequence). After removal of 3 bases from V and 5 bases from J, the junction contained 14 bases not matched to a gene. CDR3 sequence (DNA): TGCAGTGCTAGTAGTCCGGGACTAGATTTCGGTGAGACCCAGTACTTC. Its protein is CSASSPGLDFGETQYF.

V gene TRBV7-9 combines with J gene TRBJ1-1, with D possibly TRBD1 on 5 matching bases. V was pared by 3 bases and J by 3 bases, with 14 bases between. This CDR3 has 15 residues. Germline loops: CDR1 SEHNR, CDR2 FQNEAQ (reference sequence). The CDR3 nucleotides read TGTGCCAGCAGCTTGTTTGTTAGCAGGGACACTGAAGCTTTCTTT. Translating it yields CASSLFVSRDTEAFF. The whole variable domain, filled in from reference TRBV7-9 and TRBJ1-1, reads DTGVSQNPRHKITKRGQNVTFRCDPISEHNRLYWYRQTLGQGPEFLTYFQNEAQLEKSRLLSDRFSAERPKGSFSTLEIQRTEQGDSAMYLCASSLFVSRDTEAFFGQGTRLTVV.

This chain joins TRBV9 and TRBJ2-5, with 7 positions matching TRBD2. Germline CDR1 is SGDLS and CDR2 is YYNGEE. V lost 3 bases and J lost 5; bases outside the gene matches: 16. This CDR3 is built from 17 residues. The CDR3 coding sequence is TGTGCCAGCAGCGAGGGGAGCGGGACCGCCGCGCGGGAGACCCAGTACTTC. Translation gives CASSEGSGTAARETQYF.

In DNA form, the CDR3 reads TGTGCCACCAGCGAGGGAGATTCGAGCTCCTACGAGCAGTACTTC. It yields the protein CATSEGDSSSYEQYF. The rearrangement links TRBV24-1 to TRBJ2-7, with D perhaps TRBD2 (5 bases). The CDR3 is 15 amino acids. V was clipped by 7 bases and J by 0 bases, with 15 bases between them. The germline V gene has CDR1 KGHDR and CDR2 SFDVKD.

The chain employs TRBV5-1 and TRBJ2-5; 7 bases are a match to TRBD2. Germline CDR1 and CDR2: SGHRS and YFSETQ. CDR3 size: 14 residues. V was clipped by 4 bases and J by 4 bases; unmatched bases: 7. The CDR3 coding sequence is TGCGCCAGCAGCCCGGCGGGACTACGAGAGACCCAGTACTTC. Amino acid sequence: CASSPAGLRETQYF.

In its sample, this clone was seen a few times. The chain couples TRBV7-2 to TRBJ2-7; 9 bases align to TRBD2. Germline V gives CDR1 SGHTA, CDR2 FQGNSA. V dropped 5 bases and J dropped 3; count of bases not matched to a gene: 8. This CDR3 has 15 residues. CDR3 amino acids: CASSPSGKSNYEQYF. CDR3 sequence (DNA): TGTGCCAGCAGCCCTAGCGGGAAGAGTAACTACGAGCAGTACTTC.

This chain uses TRBV24-1 with TRBJ2-3; D might be TRBD2 (7 bases). The CDR3 spans 13 residues. V was clipped by 9 bases and J by 4 bases, with 13 bases between them. Germline V CDR1 and CDR2: KGHDR, SFDVKD. The CDR3 sequence: CATSGGGSDTQYF. CDR3 nucleotide sequence: TGTGCCACCTCTGGGGGGGGCTCAGATACGCAGTATTTT.

The V and J genes are TRBV6-1 and TRBJ1-3; 8 nucleotides align to TRBD1. CDR3 length equals 14 residues. Germline V CDR1 and CDR2: MNHNS, SASEGT. The J segment lost 4 bases and the V segment lost 5 bases, leaving 4 bases of the junction unmatched. CDR3 nucleotides: TGTGCCAGCAGTCATCGGGACAGGGGAAACACCATATATTTT. Its translation: CASSHRDRGNTIYF.

The chain carries TRBV10-2 and TRBJ2-7; 7 nucleotides line up with TRBD2. CDR1 and CDR2 from the germline V gene are WSHSY and SAAADI. V was clipped by 4 bases and J by 6 bases; unmatched bases: 6. CDR3 length: 13 residues. The CDR3 coding sequence is TGCGCCAGCAGTGGAAGGACTAGGCTCGAGCAGTACTTC. Its protein is CASSGRTRLEQYF.

The chain uses TRBV2 and TRBJ1-5, with no clear D. The germline V gene has CDR1 SNHLY and CDR2 FYNNEI. This CDR3 contains 14 residues. V dropped 7 bases and J dropped 1 base, with 11 bases sitting between them. Written as DNA, the CDR3 is TGTGCCAGCAATCGGGAAAGGAGCAATCAGCCCCAGCATTTT. Residues: CASNRERSNQPQHF.

This clone was seen a single time. The gene calls are TRBV28 and TRBJ1-2, with unresolved D. CDR3 length: 14 residues. Looked up from germline, CDR1 is MDHEN and CDR2 is SYDVKM. With 3 bases removed from V and 4 bases from J, the gap between germline ends came to 12 bases. CDR3 DNA: TGTGCCAGCAGTTTCTTGACTAGAGGCTATGGCTACACCTTC. This codes for CASSFLTRGYGYTF.

The chain links TRBV5-1 to TRBJ2-2; TRBD2 matches 10 bases. This CDR3 spans 18 amino acids. Trimming cost V 1 base and J 1 base; bases outside gene matches: 7. Germline CDR1 is SGHRS and CDR2 is YFSETQ. The CDR3 DNA is TGCGCCAGCAGCTTGAGAACGGGACTAGCGCAGAACACCGGGGAGCTGTTTTTT. It yields the protein CASSLRTGLAQNTGELFF.

The rearrangement joins TRBV19 to TRBJ2-1; D is perhaps TRBD2 (6 bases). Germline V gene sequence: CDR1 LNHDA, CDR2 SQIVND (reference sequence). The CDR3 sequence is 14 residues long. V shed 1 base and J shed 7 bases, with 11 bases lying between them. The chain's CDR3 is CASSIAGSRNEQFF. CDR3 nucleotides: TGTGCCAGTAGTATAGCCGGGAGTAGGAATGAGCAGTTCTTC.

The J gene is TRBJ1-2, the V gene TRBV2; 8 bases map to TRBD1. The V segment lost 9 bases and the J segment 6 bases; nucleotides outside the gene matches: 3. The germline V gene has CDR1 SNHLY and CDR2 FYNNEI. CDR3 size: 11 residues. CDR3 nucleotide sequence: TGTGCCAGTCAGGGGGCTCATGGCTACACCTTC. Translating gives CASQGAHGYTF.

V is TRBV24-1 and J is TRBJ2-3, with a possible D match to TRBD2 (6 bases). CDR1 is KGHDR, CDR2 SFDVKD, per germline. Trimming pared 3 bases from V and 0 bases from J, leaving 9 bases between. This CDR3 contains 15 residues. CDR3 nucleotides: TGTGCCACCAGTGATGGCGGGACTAGCACAGATACGCAGTATTTT. Amino acids: CATSDGGTSTDTQYF.

A single count supports this clone. This chain uses TRBV10-3 with TRBJ1-1, with 9 nucleotides matching TRBD1. The CDR3 is made up of 15 amino acids. CDR1 ENHRY and CDR2 SYGVKD come from the germline V gene. J lost 1 base, V lost 6 bases, and 6 bases had no gene match. CDR3 bases: TGTGCCATCAGCGCGGACAGGGGTTCGAACACTGAAGCTTTCTTT. Translated, it gives CAISADRGSNTEAFF.

The sample holds a few counts of this clone. The chain joins TRBV19 to TRBJ1-2; 9 bases are a match to TRBD1. The V and J ends lost 0 bases and 3 bases, in that order; junction bases with no gene match: 5. The germline V gene encodes CDR1 LNHDA and CDR2 SQIVND (reference sequence). The CDR3 runs to 16 residues. The CDR3 nucleotides are TGTGCCAGTAGTATAGATCGAAGGACAGGGGACTATGGCTACACCTTC. Translated: CASSIDRRTGDYGYTF.

This chain links TRBV28 with TRBJ1-2, with D maybe TRBD1 (6 bases). Germline V CDR1 and CDR2: MDHEN, SYDVKM. The CDR3 length is 17 residues. Trimming removed 1 base from V and 6 bases from J, with 21 bases in between. CDR3 protein: CASSLFVSGGRSNGYTF. CDR3 sequence (DNA): TGTGCCAGCAGTTTATTTGTTTCGGGGGGGCGATCAAATGGCTACACCTTC.

The chain couples TRBV6-5 to TRBJ1-2; TRBD1 is a possible D gene (5 bases). Looked up from germline, CDR1 is MNHEY and CDR2 is SVGAGI. The CDR3 extends over 15 amino acids. Trimming stripped 6 bases from V and 6 bases from J, with 20 bases between. As DNA, the CDR3 is TGTGCCAGCAGACTGTCAGGGACTTTATTTGATGGCTACACCTTC. It yields the protein CASRLSGTLFDGYTF.

The gene calls are TRBV27 and TRBJ2-7, with TRBD1 identical over 9 bases. Germline values: CDR1 MNHEY, CDR2 SMNVEV (reference sequence). The CDR3 covers 14 residues. V was pared by 7 bases and J by 7 bases, with 11 bases of the junction left unmatched. The chain's CDR3 is CASKRTGAWGEQYF. As DNA, the CDR3 is TGTGCCAGCAAACGGACAGGGGCATGGGGTGAGCAGTACTTC.

This clone occurred many times. The rearrangement uses TRBV5-1 and TRBJ1-6; 9 bases are a match to TRBD1. The germline V gene encodes CDR1 SGHRS and CDR2 YFSETQ. CDR3 length equals 17 residues. The junction had 7 bases not matched to a gene; V was cut back by 1 base and J by 5 bases. The CDR3 region has the DNA TGCGCCAGCAGCTTGCCAAAGGGACAGGGTAATAATTCACCCCTCCACTTT. Its protein is CASSLPKGQGNNSPLHF.

This chain joins TRBV28 and TRBJ1-2, with 7 nucleotides matching TRBD1. Germline CDR1 is MDHEN and CDR2 is SYDVKM. With 2 bases clipped from V and 0 bases from J, the junction kept 3 bases outside the gene matches. The CDR3 covers 15 residues. The CDR3 sequence is CASSLDRAPNYGYTF. For the CDR3, the DNA is TGTGCCAGCAGTTTAGACAGGGCCCCTAACTATGGCTACACCTTC.